This TCR beta chain was sequenced for a study of cytomegalovirus exposure and HLA in healthy donors (TCRdb year 2017). With regard to the full study: In an earlier analysis of roughly 590 of the donors, about 260 Gb of sequence data and approximately 120 million unique TCR beta sequences from 150 million to 200 million T cells were reported. An early release that covered roughly 600 HLA-typed donors contained 250 to 350 gigabases of sequencing data and tens of millions of unique TCR sequences. Of the 398 genotyped donors, about 84% fell in the genetic ancestry cluster associated with self-reported Caucasian donors. The aim of the study was to test whether cataloging public T cell receptors could identify signatures of past pathogen exposure. The study used immunosequencing to profile the T cell repertoires of around 600 subjects and linked those repertoires to cytomegalovirus serostatus. Besides the first cohort of around 670 subjects, a separate validation cohort made up of roughly 120 different subjects was used. To predict cytomegalovirus infection status, the study brought together high-throughput TCR immunosequencing, statistical association of individual TCRs with disease status, and machine learning. A later analysis re-examined previously published TCR beta repertoires from over 500 donors and added high-resolution HLA genotyping to investigate patterns of TCR occurrence. The later analysis used no new phenotypic data to find candidate immune exposures, relying instead on TCR beta sequences and their occurrence across donors. In an earlier analysis of roughly 600 of the donors, high-throughput TCR beta sequencing was used to judge whether each TCR beta V gene segment behaved as functional or pseudogenic. Donor age, sex, ethnicity and CMV serostatus were compiled alongside the repertoire data. A later genetic analysis took genome-wide SNP genotypes for about 55% of the 666 donors and used that subset as a discovery cohort. Every repertoire in the discovery cohort had been generated on one and the same sequencing platform. HLA typing covered class I and class II loci at four-digit resolution. The number of donors typed differed by locus, with about 629-640 for A, B, C, DRB1 and DQB1, roughly 520 for DQA1, some 570 for DPA1, and some 440 for DPB1. Several DR-DQ haplotypes were handled as single units for association and clustering because linkage in the cohort was strong. Among about 370 genotyped donors of the cohort, an average of approximately 240,000 unique TCR beta nucleotide sequences was sequenced per donor, of which about 18% were non-productive. General study outcomes and caveats: Sequencing depth was assumed to be roughly uniform across donors in the presence/absence analyses, though that assumption may not hold. A few of the identified cytomegalovirus-associated TCR beta chains were confirmed in vitro to be specific for cytomegalovirus antigens. In both the original and validation cohorts, the classifier was reported to diagnose cytomegalovirus status with high specificity and sensitivity. In a later genetic analysis, fewer N-insertions in productive TCRs were reported among donors in an Asian-associated ancestry cluster than the approximately 670-donor mean. An association between a missense DCLRE1C variant and V-gene and J-gene trimming of TCR beta chains was found in a later genetic analysis and replicated in an independent cohort. Strong co-occurrence of HLA alleles, especially DR and DQ, made assigning TCR associations to individual alleles difficult. Specific HLA alleles were associated with some 15,000 TCR beta sequences at a false discovery rate of 0.05 in a later analysis. While some public TCRs were present in many individuals, most TCR sequences turned up only very rarely across donors. In a later analysis, HLA-associated TCR beta chains showed more clonal expansion and lower generation probabilities than non-associated chains that were equally common. A group of highly shared sequence variants was considered likely to be a technical artifact of the sequencing pipeline. In a later analysis, the rate of TCR association differed among HLA loci, with DRB1 alleles having the most associated TCRs and HLA-C alleles having the fewest. Linkage disequilibrium might explain the correlated functional status among segregating V segments, but an unknown experimental factor could not be excluded. A further reported finding was that TCR beta sequences accurately predicted the HLA-A and HLA-B alleles for most subjects in the first cohort. For the cohort, immune exposure information was limited to CMV serostatus. The earlier analysis of around 600 of the donors excluded roughly 16 rarely observed V segments, including chromosome 9 orphons, because counts were too low. This cohort had only TCR beta chains sequenced, and the lack of alpha or paired-chain data limited which features could be detected. According to a later analysis, parvovirus B19, influenza, CMV and Epstein-Barr virus appeared linked to several top co-occurrence clusters. In a later analysis, most CMV-associated TCR beta chains were found to appear HLA-restricted, with HLA associations seemingly driven largely by CMV exposure. In the study, some 160 TCR beta chains were listed as associated with cytomegalovirus. In an earlier analysis of some 540 of the donors, most TCR beta V segments appeared in productive rearrangements about 87% or about 30% of the time, broadly matching IMGT annotations. Because HLA typing was missing for some donors at each locus, association tests included only the typed subset. The authors suggested that the approach could potentially be generalized to other disease states and immunological phenotypes. Because the 87-base-pair reads could not distinguish some IMGT-functional V segments, including TRBV6-2 and TRBV6-3, those segments were excluded.

The cohort was made up of 500 to 800 healthy bone marrow donors. All cohort members were sampled while nominally healthy, although unrecorded immune exposures were likely present. The donor tested CMV seronegative, placing the donor among the 350 to 400 seronegative members of the cohort. Each donor provided a peripheral blood sample, and peripheral blood mononuclear cells were used for TCR beta sequencing. The Qiagen DNeasy Blood Extraction Kit was used to extract genomic DNA from the blood cell samples. The library was generated by the immunoSEQ multiplex PCR assay. A mixture of 60 forward primers for TCR Vbeta segments and 13 reverse primers for TCR Jbeta segments was used in the multiplex PCR. A multiplex PCR assay on genomic DNA amplified the CDR3 region of rearranged TCR beta genes. On the Illumina HiSeq System, the amplified TCR beta libraries were sequenced as 87-base-pair reads. The original pipeline was this. A later analysis counted approximately 84 million unique TCR beta chains across the 666 repertoires, and 10 million to 12 million of these chains were shared by at least two donors. A nearest-neighbor algorithm error-corrected the raw reads and collapsed the reads into unique sequences, merging closely related sequences to remove PCR and sequencing errors. V, D and J gene segments were assigned by aligning CDR3 sequences to IMGT reference sequences. For a sequence to be retained, a match of at least six nucleotides to both a V gene segment and a J gene segment was required. A rearrangement counted as productive if the CDR3 had no stop codons and remained in frame with V and J, and every other rearrangement counted as non-productive. CDR3 was defined by IMGT convention, running from the second conserved V-encoded cysteine to the conserved J-encoded phenylalanine. In an earlier analysis of just under 600 of the donors, sequences lacking an unambiguous match to a single V gene segment were excluded. In an earlier analysis of 587 of the donors, V segments were called functional above 56.7% productive rearrangements and were called segregating when the between-donor standard deviation exceeded 5%. A statistical classification framework was built for diagnosing cytomegalovirus status from the catalog of TCR beta chain sequences. A later analysis assigned V and J genes by comparing TCR nucleotide sequences with IMGT/GENE-DB human TR gene sequences. The TCRdist pipeline was used in a later analysis to assign CDR3 sequences and most-parsimonious VDJ recombination scenarios. A later analysis defined each TCR beta chain by its CDR3 amino acid sequence plus V-gene family, and excluded reads lacking a unique V-gene family. As a way to deal with suspected cross-contamination and a sequencing artifact, a later analysis dropped more than 500 nucleotide sequences that were highly shared and had low generation probability. A later analysis calculated a clonal expansion index for each public chain from normalized within-repertoire ranks of inferred template counts. In a later analysis, generation probabilities were computed with a VDJ recombination model fitted to out-of-frame rearrangements, and the resulting probabilities were checked against IGoR. In a later analysis, TCR-TCR, TCR-HLA and TCR-CMV co-occurrence was scored with hypergeometric tests, and a repertoire-size bias correction was applied to TCR pairs. False discovery rates were estimated in a later analysis by permuting HLA or CMV assignments 20 times. In a later analysis, co-occurring TCRs were grouped using DBSCAN, and TCRdist sequence similarity was added for clustering within HLA-allele-positive subsets. Repertoires with fewer than 30,000 or more than 120,000 public chains were left out of co-occurrence clustering, as were about five repertoires with anomalous nucleotide sharing. Sourced from immuneACCESS, this table was stored by TCRdb with only in-frame sequences that have V and J called. A share of the clones is absent; for the studies checked, an unresolved V gene accounts for under half, and the remainder has no known explanation. V and J calls and clone size are as listed in that table; D and trimming were resolved from the DNA. The sample records 150,000 or so clones, around 74% of which are singletons. Roughly 2.8% of the sample rests with the top ten.

Comments on this clone: Its antigen has not been determined. Per-nucleotide qualities are absent, and no much larger clonotype sits a single base away.

Per the germline V gene (reference sequence), MNHNY is the CDR1 and SVGAGI is the CDR2. Trimming costs V 5 bases and J 0 bases, and their ends lie 11 bases apart. Inclusive of the bounding cysteine and valine, the CDR3 is 14 residues long. CDR3 DNA only is kept here, 42 bases in frame from base 1. The TCR was taken from a man aged 18 to 30 in good health and CMV-seronegative. The sample was PBMCs. Recombination connected TRBV6-6 to TRBJ2-7, with TRBD1 as a weak D call on 6 bases. The nucleotide sequence reads TGTGCCAGCAGTCTTGGACAGAGCTCCTACGAGCAGTACGTC. It codes for CASSLGQSSYEQYV.